These 6 T cell receptor beta chains were sequenced from one sample in a study of blood T cell repertoires in COVID-19. Using immunoSEQ multiplex PCR, the repertoire was profiled, and TCRdb retains in-frame clones only, with some absent. The sample yields around 220,000 clones, around 81% seen once. The sample taken for sequencing was PBMCs or T cells enriched from blood (not recorded which). These receptors came from a middle-aged woman with acute COVID-19.

This chain links TRBV9 with TRBJ1-6; D ambiguous. The V end was cut by 3 bases, the J end by 9 bases, with 16 bases between. From germline, CDR1 is SGDLS and CDR2 YYNGEE. The CDR3 covers 15 residues. The DNA for the CDR3 is TGTGCCAGCAGCGGGGAGGACCGCCGGAGTTCACCCCTCCACTTT. It codes for CASSGEDRRSSPLHF.

Regarding this clone: One junction end disagrees with the germline gene, perhaps due to a read error. This rearrangement joins TRBV7-7 to TRBJ2-5; the D gene is possibly TRBD2 (5 bases). The CDR3 is made up of 15 amino acids. Germline V gene lookup returns CDR1 SSHAT and CDR2 FNYEAQ (reference sequence). CDR3 nucleotides: TGTGCTAGCAGCCCTAATTCCGGGGATCAGGAGACCCAGTACTTC. Translated: CASSPNSGDQETQYF.

Comments on this clone: At one end, the junction sequence differs from germline, possibly due to a read error. CDR3 sequence reads: CASSLGGGPNDF. Here the CDR3 DNA reads TGTGCCAGCAGCTTGGGTGGAGGGCCCAATGACTTC. V usage is TRBV5-4 and J usage is TRBJ2-4; the D gene is possibly TRBD2 (6 bases). The CDR3 extends over 12 amino acids. CDR1 SGHNT and CDR2 YYREEE come from the germline V gene (reference sequence).

This clone was counted only a few times. The chain has TRBV28 and TRBJ1-1; D may be TRBD1 (5 bases). Germline values: CDR1 MDHEN, CDR2 SYDVKM. There are 16 residues in the CDR3. V lost 8 bases and J lost 5, with 24 bases in between. CDR3 protein: CASPPLEGRGGTEAFF. The CDR3 DNA is TGTGCCAGCCCCCCTTTGGAGGGTAGGGGAGGAACTGAAGCTTTCTTT.

The V gene is TRBV18, the J gene TRBJ2-3; 12 bases match TRBD1. The CDR3 totals 16 residues. Germline-derived CDR1 and CDR2 are KGHSH and LQKENI. The ends lost 1 base at V and 4 bases at J; junction bases unmatched: 3. The CDR3 DNA sequence: TGTGCCAGCTCACCACTCGGGACAGGGGGCGCAGATACGCAGTATTTT. Protein sequence: CASSPLGTGGADTQYF.

In this sample, this clone turned up a few times. The gene calls are TRBV9 and TRBJ2-3; 7 bases map to TRBD2. The CDR3 has 14 amino acids. In germline, CDR1 is SGDLS, CDR2 YYNGEE. With 2 bases clipped from V and 2 bases from J, the junction kept 2 bases outside the gene matches. The CDR3 is CASSVRELTDTQYF. The CDR3 DNA reads TGTGCCAGCAGCGTGCGGGAGCTCACAGATACGCAGTATTTT.